This entry describes one T cell receptor beta chain. The antigen is unknown. This entry comes from a study of shared clonotypes between healthy human individuals. Study background: Each donor's CD8 memory used one plate, CD8 naive two, each CD4 subset three.

Repertoires were generated with immunoSEQ multiplex PCR, while TCRdb's copy carries only in-frame clones and drops some. The sample lists about 680,000 clones, 92% occurring once. The V end was cut by 3 bases, the J end by 10 bases, with 12 bases between. Per the germline V gene, CDR1 is MGHRA and CDR2 is YSYEKL. This CDR3 is built from 13 residues. General study results and limits: Non-shared clonotypes had lower generation probabilities than those shared by all four donors.

Terminally differentiated effector memory CD45RA+ cells were excluded by CCR7 positive selection of CD45RO-negative cells. The V gene is TRBV4-1, the J gene TRBJ2-2, with D tentatively TRBD1 (6 bases). Sequencing was done on a sample of naive CD8+ T cells sorted from blood. The source of this sequence is a man in his thirties or forties in good health. CDR3 sequence reads: CASSQRGGAELFF. In DNA, the CDR3 is TGCGCCAGCAGCCAGAGAGGGGGTGCGGAGCTGTTTTTT.